This T cell receptor (beta chain) appears in the sequencing data of a study of cytomegalovirus exposure and HLA in healthy donors. Unmatched junction bases numbered 16, after V lost 6 bases and J lost 14 bases. CDR1 is MDHEN, CDR2 SYDVKM, per germline. The length of the CDR3 is 15 residues. With 60 Vbeta and 13 Jbeta primers, the PCR was carried out. The assay was immunoSEQ multiplex PCR, and TCRdb's table has in-frame clones only and misses some. The sample has approximately 150,000 clones, about 75% seen once. The receptor was isolated from a man aged 40-49 years in good health and CMV-seronegative. This sequence joins TRBV28 and TRBJ2-1; 10 positions agree with TRBD1. The sample comprised PBMCs. CDR3 amino acids: CASRPATLTGGFKFF. CDR3 DNA: TGTGCCAGCAGACCCGCGACCCTGACAGGGGGCTTCAAGTTCTTC.